This T cell receptor (beta chain) appears in the sequencing data of a study of blood T cell repertoires in COVID-19. Study overall: The United States, Italy and Spain were the sources of the acute and convalescent COVID-19 samples.

Data came from immunoSEQ multiplex PCR; TCRdb stores just in-frame clones and leaves some out. The top ten hold around 15% of the sample, which has roughly 150,000 clones, around 91% seen once. During active infection, Seattle patients enrolled and were then monitored through disease. The sample taken for sequencing was peripheral blood. This receptor was taken from a man in his late teens or twenties with COVID-19, enrolled during active disease.

The CDR3 loop is CASSQAGQISPLHF. CDR3 bases: TGCGCCAGCAGCCAAGCGGGACAGATTTCACCCCTCCACTTT. The chain joins TRBV4-3 to TRBJ1-6; 7 nucleotides agree with TRBD1. The CDR3 runs to 14 residues. The germline V gene encodes CDR1 LGHNA and CDR2 YSLEER. J lost 9 bases, V lost 1 base, and 3 bases had no gene match.